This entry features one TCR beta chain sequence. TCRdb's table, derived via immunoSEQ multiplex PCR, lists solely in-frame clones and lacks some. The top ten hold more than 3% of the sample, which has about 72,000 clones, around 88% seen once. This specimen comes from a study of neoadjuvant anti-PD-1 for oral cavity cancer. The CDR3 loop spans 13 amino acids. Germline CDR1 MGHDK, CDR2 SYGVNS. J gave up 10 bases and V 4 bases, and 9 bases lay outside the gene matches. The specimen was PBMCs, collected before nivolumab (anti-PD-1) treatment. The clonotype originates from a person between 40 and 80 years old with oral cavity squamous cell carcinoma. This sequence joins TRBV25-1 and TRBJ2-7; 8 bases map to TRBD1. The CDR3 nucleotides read TGTGCCAGCAGTGTCACCGGGACAGGAGAACAGTACTTC. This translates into CASSVTGTGEQYF.